The rows below give T cell receptor beta chains drawn from one sample of a study of radiotherapy plus CTLA-4 blockade in lung cancer. Sequencing used immunoSEQ multiplex PCR; TCRdb keeps in-frame clones, though not all of them. Of 65,000 to 85,000 clones detected, less than 85% appear once; the ten largest clones hold roughly 15%. The starting material was peripheral blood, obtained from a patient treated with radiotherapy plus ipilimumab. Receptor source: a human donor with non-small cell lung cancer whose response to radiotherapy plus ipilimumab could not be evaluated. Some clones in this sample may be carry-over from other donors' samples. Each CDR3 is given with its conserved first and last residue. Each record gives: V gene, clone size, J gene, D gene, CDR3 DNA, CDR3 protein. D genes are given only for firm matches. Expanded clones get a size class; other rows say once, few or many, or leave the size out.

v_call: TRBV6-6; clone_size: NA; j_call: TRBJ1-1; d_call: TRBD1; cdr3_nt: TGTGCCAGCAAAGAGACAGGGGGCCTTGAAGCTTTCTTT; cdr3_aa: CASKETGGLEAFF
v_call: TRBV10-2; clone_size: NA; j_call: TRBJ2-7; d_call: NA; cdr3_nt: TGCGCCAGCAGTGCCCCGGGACATGTCTACGAGCAGTACTTC; cdr3_aa: CASSAPGHVYEQYF
v_call: TRBV30; clone_size: once; j_call: TRBJ2-7; d_call: NA; cdr3_nt: TGTGCCTGGAGTGAGGGCAGGGGTCTGAACGAGCAGTACTTC; cdr3_aa: CAWSEGRGLNEQYF
v_call: TRBV4-2; clone_size: NA; j_call: TRBJ1-4; d_call: TRBD1; cdr3_nt: TGTGCCAGCAGCCAAGATCGGACAGGGGGTGAAAAACTGTTTTTT; cdr3_aa: CASSQDRTGGEKLFF
v_call: TRBV4-3; clone_size: NA; j_call: TRBJ1-1; d_call: NA; cdr3_nt: TGCGCCAGCAGCCAAGATGTAGGCGACTACTTGAACACTGAAGCTTTCTTT; cdr3_aa: CASSQDVGDYLNTEAFF
v_call: TRBV29-1; clone_size: NA; j_call: TRBJ1-1; d_call: NA; cdr3_nt: TGCAGCGCACAGGGTGTGAACACTGAAGCTTTCTTT; cdr3_aa: CSAQGVNTEAFF
v_call: TRBV7-3; clone_size: NA; j_call: TRBJ1-1; d_call: NA; cdr3_nt: TGTGCCAGCAGCTTAACAGGGGCGACTGAAGCTTTCTTT; cdr3_aa: CASSLTGATEAFF
v_call: TRBV6-6; clone_size: NA; j_call: TRBJ2-7; d_call: NA; cdr3_nt: TGTGCCAGCAGCCCGGCCAGGGGCGAGCAGTACTTC; cdr3_aa: CASSPARGEQYF
v_call: TRBV18; clone_size: once; j_call: TRBJ1-5; d_call: TRBD1; cdr3_nt: TGTGCCAGCTCCAGGACAGGGAATCAGCCCCAGCATTTT; cdr3_aa: CASSRTGNQPQHF
v_call: TRBV28; clone_size: NA; j_call: TRBJ1-2; d_call: NA; cdr3_nt: TGTGCCAGCAGTATGGGCGGGGACGCTCGTGGCTACACCTTC; cdr3_aa: CASSMGGDARGYTF
v_call: TRBV15; clone_size: NA; j_call: TRBJ2-7; d_call: TRBD1; cdr3_nt: TGTGCCACCAGCAGAGGACAGGGGGCCTACGAGCAGTACTTC; cdr3_aa: CATSRGQGAYEQYF
v_call: TRBV19; clone_size: NA; j_call: TRBJ2-5; d_call: TRBD1; cdr3_nt: TGTGCCAGTAGTAGACAGGGCAACCAAGAGACCCAGTACTTC; cdr3_aa: CASSRQGNQETQYF
v_call: TRBV7-3; clone_size: medium-sized; j_call: TRBJ2-1; d_call: TRBD2; cdr3_nt: TGTGCCAGCAGCTTCTCGGGGGGCTCCTACAATGAGCAGTTCTTC; cdr3_aa: CASSFSGGSYNEQFF
v_call: TRBV5-4; clone_size: NA; j_call: TRBJ1-1; d_call: TRBD1; cdr3_nt: TGTGCCAGCAGCAGGGATACAGGGGGCGCTGAAGCTTTCTTT; cdr3_aa: CASSRDTGGAEAFF
v_call: TRBV7-2; clone_size: NA; j_call: TRBJ2-3; d_call: NA; cdr3_nt: TGTGCCAGCAGCATCCTCACAGATACGCAGTATTTT; cdr3_aa: CASSILTDTQYF
v_call: TRBV28; clone_size: NA; j_call: TRBJ2-4; d_call: TRBD2; cdr3_nt: TGTGCCAGCACCTGGGGTACTAGCGGGGGGACCCTAGCCAAAAACATTCAGTACTTC; cdr3_aa: CASTWGTSGGTLAKNIQYF
v_call: TRBV28; clone_size: once; j_call: TRBJ2-7; d_call: NA; cdr3_nt: TGTGCCAGCACTCAAGTCGGGGGTAGTTACGAGCAGTACTTC; cdr3_aa: CASTQVGGSYEQYF
v_call: TRBV4-3; clone_size: NA; j_call: TRBJ2-7; d_call: TRBD2; cdr3_nt: TGCGCCAGCAGCCAGGAGGGACTAGCGGGGCGCGAGCAGTACTTC; cdr3_aa: CASSQEGLAGREQYF
v_call: TRBV5-1; clone_size: few; j_call: TRBJ2-3; d_call: NA; cdr3_nt: TGCGCCAGCACGGCGAGCGGGTTGAGCACAGATACGCAGTATTTT; cdr3_aa: CASTASGLSTDTQYF
v_call: TRBV6-1; clone_size: NA; j_call: TRBJ2-7; d_call: NA; cdr3_nt: TGTGCCAGCAGTGTCCGGGACATCTACGAGCAGTACTTC; cdr3_aa: CASSVRDIYEQYF
v_call: TRBV27; clone_size: NA; j_call: TRBJ2-7; d_call: TRBD1; cdr3_nt: TGTGCCAGCAGTCCCAGGGGGACAAGCTACGAGCAGTACTTC; cdr3_aa: CASSPRGTSYEQYF
v_call: TRBV7-2; clone_size: NA; j_call: TRBJ2-7; d_call: NA; cdr3_nt: TGTGCCAGCAGCCCACAGCCGCGGGCCCCCTTCGAGCAGTACTTC; cdr3_aa: CASSPQPRAPFEQYF
v_call: TRBV5-4; clone_size: NA; j_call: TRBJ2-5; d_call: TRBD2; cdr3_nt: TGTGCCAGCAGCTTGGATCCGGGGGGTCAAGAGACCCAGTACTTC; cdr3_aa: CASSLDPGGQETQYF
v_call: TRBV30; clone_size: NA; j_call: TRBJ2-3; d_call: NA; cdr3_nt: TGTGCCTGGAGTGTACCAGGGGCGACTAGCACAGATACGCAGTATTTT; cdr3_aa: CAWSVPGATSTDTQYF
v_call: TRBV5-1; clone_size: NA; j_call: TRBJ2-7; d_call: NA; cdr3_nt: TGCGCCAGCAGCTTGAATCCCCCCAGCGAGCAGTACTTC; cdr3_aa: CASSLNPPSEQYF
v_call: TRBV11-3; clone_size: NA; j_call: TRBJ2-1; d_call: NA; cdr3_nt: TGTGCCAGCAGCTTAGGGGGGACTCACTACAATGAGCAGTTCTTC; cdr3_aa: CASSLGGTHYNEQFF
v_call: TRBV7-9; clone_size: NA; j_call: TRBJ1-1; d_call: NA; cdr3_nt: TGTGCCAGCAGCTTACACGGTGAGAACACTGAAGCTTTCTTT; cdr3_aa: CASSLHGENTEAFF
v_call: TRBV7-8; clone_size: few; j_call: TRBJ1-1; d_call: NA; cdr3_nt: TGTGCCAGCAGAGCTTGGGAGGGTGAATTTATTGAAGCTTTCTTT; cdr3_aa: CASRAWEGEFIEAFF
v_call: TRBV5-1; clone_size: NA; j_call: TRBJ2-2; d_call: NA; cdr3_nt: TGCGCCAGTAAACAGGACGGACCAGTAACCGGGGAGCTGTTTTTT; cdr3_aa: CASKQDGPVTGELFF
v_call: TRBV6-5; clone_size: NA; j_call: TRBJ1-2; d_call: NA; cdr3_nt: TGTGCCAGCAGTTACTCCCTCGTGAGTGGCTACACCTTC; cdr3_aa: CASSYSLVSGYTF
v_call: TRBV29-1; clone_size: once; j_call: TRBJ2-3; d_call: NA; cdr3_nt: TGCAGCGTTTTGCGGGGGCCCGCAGATACGCAGTATTTT; cdr3_aa: CSVLRGPADTQYF
v_call: TRBV7-3; clone_size: NA; j_call: TRBJ1-2; d_call: NA; cdr3_nt: TGTGCCAGCAGCCCATCCCCAGGGTACGGCGGCTACACCTTC; cdr3_aa: CASSPSPGYGGYTF
v_call: TRBV27; clone_size: NA; j_call: TRBJ2-7; d_call: NA; cdr3_nt: TGTGCCAGCAGTTTCATAGGACTTCACTACGAGCAGTACTTC; cdr3_aa: CASSFIGLHYEQYF
v_call: TRBV29-1; clone_size: NA; j_call: TRBJ2-3; d_call: NA; cdr3_nt: TGCAGCGTTGGACAGGAGGCAGATACGCAGTATTTT; cdr3_aa: CSVGQEADTQYF
v_call: TRBV28; clone_size: NA; j_call: TRBJ2-3; d_call: NA; cdr3_nt: TGTGCCAGCAGTTTGAATGCGGATACGCAGTATTTT; cdr3_aa: CASSLNADTQYF
v_call: TRBV19; clone_size: few; j_call: TRBJ2-3; d_call: NA; cdr3_nt: TGTGCCAGTAGTATCCGACAGGCCCTACCTTTCGATACGCAGTATTTT; cdr3_aa: CASSIRQALPFDTQYF
v_call: TRBV27; clone_size: few; j_call: TRBJ2-5; d_call: TRBD2; cdr3_nt: TGTGCCAGCACCTACTCGGGGGGGCCGAGAGAAGAGACCCAGTACTTC; cdr3_aa: CASTYSGGPREETQYF
v_call: TRBV25-1; clone_size: NA; j_call: TRBJ1-6; d_call: TRBD1; cdr3_nt: TGTGCCAGCAGTGATCCCACAGGGGGGGATTCACCCCTCCACTTT; cdr3_aa: CASSDPTGGDSPLHF
v_call: TRBV7-2; clone_size: few; j_call: TRBJ1-6; d_call: NA; cdr3_nt: TGTGCCAGCAGCTTAGAACAGAGCTCCTATAATTCACCCCTCCACTTT; cdr3_aa: CASSLEQSSYNSPLHF
v_call: TRBV29-1; clone_size: NA; j_call: TRBJ2-2; d_call: NA; cdr3_nt: TGCAGCGTGGGGGGATCGCAACGGACAGGAGGCACCGGGGAGCTGTTTTTT; cdr3_aa: CSVGGSQRTGGTGELFF
v_call: TRBV20-1; clone_size: NA; j_call: TRBJ2-1; d_call: NA; cdr3_nt: TGCAGTGCGAAACTAGCTCTTGAGCAGTTCTTC; cdr3_aa: CSAKLALEQFF
v_call: TRBV5-1; clone_size: NA; j_call: TRBJ2-1; d_call: NA; cdr3_nt: TGCGCCAGCAGCTTGGAACAGGGAAGTTTTTACAATGAGCAGTTCTTC; cdr3_aa: CASSLEQGSFYNEQFF
v_call: TRBV6-6; clone_size: NA; j_call: TRBJ2-3; d_call: NA; cdr3_nt: TGTGCCAGCAGTTACTCGCCTCTGGAGCCCACAGATACGCAGTATTTT; cdr3_aa: CASSYSPLEPTDTQYF
v_call: TRBV7-9; clone_size: NA; j_call: TRBJ2-1; d_call: NA; cdr3_nt: TGTGCCAGCAGCTTCACCCCGGGGAGTGAGCAGTTCTTC; cdr3_aa: CASSFTPGSEQFF
v_call: TRBV6-6; clone_size: NA; j_call: TRBJ2-1; d_call: TRBD2; cdr3_nt: TGTGCCAGCAGCCCGACTAGCGGGCCGAATAATGAGCAGTTCTTC; cdr3_aa: CASSPTSGPNNEQFF
v_call: TRBV15; clone_size: NA; j_call: TRBJ1-2; d_call: TRBD1; cdr3_nt: TGTGCCACCAGCAGAGAAACAGGGGGGCCCTATGGCTACACCTTC; cdr3_aa: CATSRETGGPYGYTF
v_call: TRBV7-8; clone_size: NA; j_call: TRBJ1-6; d_call: NA; cdr3_nt: TGTGCCAGCAGCTTAGGACAGAATTATAATTCACCCCTCCACTTT; cdr3_aa: CASSLGQNYNSPLHF
v_call: TRBV4-2; clone_size: NA; j_call: TRBJ1-2; d_call: NA; cdr3_nt: TGTGCCAGCAGCCAAGGAACAACTAACTATGGCTACACCTTC; cdr3_aa: CASSQGTTNYGYTF
v_call: TRBV30; clone_size: NA; j_call: TRBJ1-5; d_call: NA; cdr3_nt: TGTGCCTGGAGTGGTACAGGCTATCAGCCCCAGCATTTT; cdr3_aa: CAWSGTGYQPQHF
v_call: TRBV7-6; clone_size: NA; j_call: TRBJ1-1; d_call: TRBD1; cdr3_nt: TGTGCCAGCAGCCCAGGGGGCGAGAACACTGAAGCTTTCTTT; cdr3_aa: CASSPGGENTEAFF
v_call: TRBV4-1; clone_size: NA; j_call: TRBJ1-1; d_call: NA; cdr3_nt: TGCGCCAGCAGCCAAGATCTCGGGGGGTCGAGGACTGAAGCTTTCTTT; cdr3_aa: CASSQDLGGSRTEAFF
v_call: TRBV2; clone_size: NA; j_call: TRBJ1-4; d_call: NA; cdr3_nt: TGTGCCAGCAGTGGGGGCGAGGTTTCAACTAATGAAAAACTGTTTTTT; cdr3_aa: CASSGGEVSTNEKLFF
v_call: TRBV28; clone_size: NA; j_call: TRBJ1-2; d_call: NA; cdr3_nt: TGTGCCAGCAGTTCGCCGGGGTTGGGCTATGGCTACACCTTC; cdr3_aa: CASSSPGLGYGYTF
v_call: TRBV5-6; clone_size: NA; j_call: TRBJ2-1; d_call: TRBD1; cdr3_nt: TGTGCCAGCAGCTTGGGACAGGGCTATGAGCAGTTCTTC; cdr3_aa: CASSLGQGYEQFF
v_call: TRBV4-3; clone_size: NA; j_call: TRBJ1-2; d_call: NA; cdr3_nt: TGCGCCAGCAGCCAAAAAGAATGGCAGCCCGTAGCGGCAGGCTACACCTTC; cdr3_aa: CASSQKEWQPVAAGYTF
v_call: TRBV9; clone_size: NA; j_call: TRBJ2-1; d_call: TRBD2; cdr3_nt: TGTGCCAGCAGCGTAGATCCGAGACTAGCGGGAAATGAGCAGTTCTTC; cdr3_aa: CASSVDPRLAGNEQFF
v_call: TRBV28; clone_size: NA; j_call: TRBJ2-3; d_call: NA; cdr3_nt: TGTGCCAGCAGTCCGGTTCAGTCGGGAGATACGCAGTATTTT; cdr3_aa: CASSPVQSGDTQYF
v_call: TRBV4-2; clone_size: NA; j_call: TRBJ2-1; d_call: TRBD2; cdr3_nt: TGTGCCAGCAGCCAGGGGTTAGCGGGGGGTCTTAGCTCCTACAATGAGCAGTTCTTC; cdr3_aa: CASSQGLAGGLSSYNEQFF
v_call: TRBV5-6; clone_size: NA; j_call: TRBJ2-3; d_call: TRBD1; cdr3_nt: TGTGCCAGCGGGACCGACAGGGTAGATACGCAGTATTTT; cdr3_aa: CASGTDRVDTQYF
v_call: TRBV7-9; clone_size: NA; j_call: TRBJ1-2; d_call: NA; cdr3_nt: TGTGCCAGCAGCTCATGGACAGTATCGGATGGCTACACCTTC; cdr3_aa: CASSSWTVSDGYTF